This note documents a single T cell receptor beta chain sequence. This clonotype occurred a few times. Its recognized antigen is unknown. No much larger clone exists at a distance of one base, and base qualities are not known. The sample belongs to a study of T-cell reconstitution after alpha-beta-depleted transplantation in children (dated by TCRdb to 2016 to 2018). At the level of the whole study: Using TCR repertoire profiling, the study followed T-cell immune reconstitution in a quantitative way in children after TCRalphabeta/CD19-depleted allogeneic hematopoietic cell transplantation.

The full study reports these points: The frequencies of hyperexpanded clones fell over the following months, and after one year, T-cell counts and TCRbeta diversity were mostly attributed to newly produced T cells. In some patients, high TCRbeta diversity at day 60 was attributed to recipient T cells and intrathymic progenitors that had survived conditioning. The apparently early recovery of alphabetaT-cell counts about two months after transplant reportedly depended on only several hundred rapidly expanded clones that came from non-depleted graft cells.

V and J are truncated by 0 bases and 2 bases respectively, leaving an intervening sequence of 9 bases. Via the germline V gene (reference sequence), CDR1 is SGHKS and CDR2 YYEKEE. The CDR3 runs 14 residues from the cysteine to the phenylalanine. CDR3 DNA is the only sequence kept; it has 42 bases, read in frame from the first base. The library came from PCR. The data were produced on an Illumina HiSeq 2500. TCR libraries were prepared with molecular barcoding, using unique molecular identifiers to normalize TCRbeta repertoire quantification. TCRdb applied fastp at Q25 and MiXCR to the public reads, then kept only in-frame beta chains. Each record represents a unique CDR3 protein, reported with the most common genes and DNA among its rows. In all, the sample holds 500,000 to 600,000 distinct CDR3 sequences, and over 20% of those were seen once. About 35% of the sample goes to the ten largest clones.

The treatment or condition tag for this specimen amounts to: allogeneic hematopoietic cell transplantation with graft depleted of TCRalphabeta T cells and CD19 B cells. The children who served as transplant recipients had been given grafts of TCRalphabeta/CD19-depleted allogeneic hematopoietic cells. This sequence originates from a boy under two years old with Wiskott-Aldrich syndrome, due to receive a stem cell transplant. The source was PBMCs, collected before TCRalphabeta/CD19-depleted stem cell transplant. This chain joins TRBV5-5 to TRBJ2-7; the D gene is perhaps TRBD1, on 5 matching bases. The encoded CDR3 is CASSLADTPYEQYF. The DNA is TGTGCCAGCAGCTTGGCGGACACACCCTACGAGCAGTACTTC.